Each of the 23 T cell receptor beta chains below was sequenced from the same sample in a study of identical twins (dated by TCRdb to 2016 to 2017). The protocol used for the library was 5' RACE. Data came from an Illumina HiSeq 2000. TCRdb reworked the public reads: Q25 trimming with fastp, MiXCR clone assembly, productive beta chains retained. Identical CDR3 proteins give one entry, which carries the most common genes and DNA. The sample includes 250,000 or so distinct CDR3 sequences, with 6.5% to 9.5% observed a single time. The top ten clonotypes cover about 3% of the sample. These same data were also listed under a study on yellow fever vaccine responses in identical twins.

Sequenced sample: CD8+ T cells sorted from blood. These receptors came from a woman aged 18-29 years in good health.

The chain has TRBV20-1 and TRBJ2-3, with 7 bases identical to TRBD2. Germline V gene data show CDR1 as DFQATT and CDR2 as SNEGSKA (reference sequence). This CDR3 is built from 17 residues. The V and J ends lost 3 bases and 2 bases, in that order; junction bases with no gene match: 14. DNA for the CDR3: TGCAGTGCTAGGGCGGGAATTGGGCTAGCGGTCACAGATACGCAGTATTTT. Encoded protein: CSARAGIGLAVTDTQYF.

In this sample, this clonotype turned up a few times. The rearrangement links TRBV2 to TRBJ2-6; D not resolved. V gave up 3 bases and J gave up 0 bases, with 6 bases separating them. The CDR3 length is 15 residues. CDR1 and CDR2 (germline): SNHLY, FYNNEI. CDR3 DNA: TGTGCCAGCAGTGAGGCCAGCTCTGGGGCCAACGTCCTGACTTTC. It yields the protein CASSEASSGANVLTF.

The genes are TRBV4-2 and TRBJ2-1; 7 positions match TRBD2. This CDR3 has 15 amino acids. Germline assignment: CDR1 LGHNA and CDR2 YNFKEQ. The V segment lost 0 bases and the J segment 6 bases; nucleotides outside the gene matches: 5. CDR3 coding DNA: TGTGCCAGCAGCCAAGAACTAGCGATCCTCAATGAGCAGTTCTTC. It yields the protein CASSQELAILNEQFF.

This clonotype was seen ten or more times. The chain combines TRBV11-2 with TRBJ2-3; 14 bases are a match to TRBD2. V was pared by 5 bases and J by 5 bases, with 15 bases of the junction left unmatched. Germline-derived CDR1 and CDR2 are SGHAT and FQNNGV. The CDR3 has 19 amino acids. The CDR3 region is CASSPKPGLAGEHGDTQYF. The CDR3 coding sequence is TGTGCCAGCAGCCCTAAACCGGGACTAGCGGGAGAGCATGGAGATACGCAGTATTTT.

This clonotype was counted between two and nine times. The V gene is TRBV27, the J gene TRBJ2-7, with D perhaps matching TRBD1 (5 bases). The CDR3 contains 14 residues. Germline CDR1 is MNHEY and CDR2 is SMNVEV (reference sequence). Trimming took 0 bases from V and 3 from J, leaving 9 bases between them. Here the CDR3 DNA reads TGTGCCAGCAGTTTATCGGTAGGGGTCTACGAGCAGTACTTC. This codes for CASSLSVGVYEQYF.

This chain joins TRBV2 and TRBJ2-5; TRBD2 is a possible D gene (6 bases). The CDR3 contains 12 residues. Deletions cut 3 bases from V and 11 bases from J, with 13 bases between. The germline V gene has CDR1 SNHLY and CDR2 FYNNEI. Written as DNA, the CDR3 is TGTGCCAGCAGTGACTACGGGAGCAGTCAGTACTTC. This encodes CASSDYGSSQYF.

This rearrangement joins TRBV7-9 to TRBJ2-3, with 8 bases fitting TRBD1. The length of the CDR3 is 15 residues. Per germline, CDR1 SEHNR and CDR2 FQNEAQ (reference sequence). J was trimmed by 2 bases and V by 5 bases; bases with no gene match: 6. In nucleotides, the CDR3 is TGTGCCAGCAGCCTCCTGACAGGGGTCACAGATACGCAGTATTTT. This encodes CASSLLTGVTDTQYF. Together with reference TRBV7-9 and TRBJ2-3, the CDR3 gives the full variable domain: DTGVSQNPRHKITKRGQNVTFRCDPISEHNRLYWYRQTLGQGPEFLTYFQNEAQLEKSRLLSDRFSAERPKGSFSTLEIQRTEQGDSAMYLCASSLLTGVTDTQYFGPGTRLTVL.

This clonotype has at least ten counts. The CDR3 loop is CASSQLPGQGADTQYF. The CDR3 DNA reads as TGCGCCAGCAGCCAGTTACCGGGACAGGGGGCTGATACGCAGTATTTT. The rearrangement links TRBV4-1 to TRBJ2-3; TRBD1 matches 12 bases. This CDR3 is built from 16 residues. Germline CDR1 is MGHRA and CDR2 is YSYEKL. Trimming cost V 3 bases and J 6 bases; bases outside gene matches: 7.

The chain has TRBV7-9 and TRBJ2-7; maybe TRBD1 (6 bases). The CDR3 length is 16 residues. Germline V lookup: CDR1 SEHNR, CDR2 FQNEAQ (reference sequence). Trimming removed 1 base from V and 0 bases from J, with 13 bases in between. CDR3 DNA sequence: TGTGCCAGCAGCTTAGTTCCCACAGGGAGCTCCTACGAGCAGTACTTC. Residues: CASSLVPTGSSYEQYF.

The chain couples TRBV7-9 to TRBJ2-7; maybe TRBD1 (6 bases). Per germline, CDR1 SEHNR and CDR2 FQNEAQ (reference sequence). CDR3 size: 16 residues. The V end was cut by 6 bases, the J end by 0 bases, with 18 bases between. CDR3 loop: CASSFQGQTGSYEQYF. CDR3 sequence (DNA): TGTGCCAGCAGTTTTCAAGGACAGACCGGCTCCTACGAGCAGTACTTC.

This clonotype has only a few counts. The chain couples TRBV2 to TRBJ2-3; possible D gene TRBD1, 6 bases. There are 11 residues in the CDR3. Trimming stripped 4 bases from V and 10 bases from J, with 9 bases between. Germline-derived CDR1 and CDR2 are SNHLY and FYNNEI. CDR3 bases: TGTGCCAGCAGTGTGGGGGCACCGCAGTATTTT. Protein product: CASSVGAPQYF.

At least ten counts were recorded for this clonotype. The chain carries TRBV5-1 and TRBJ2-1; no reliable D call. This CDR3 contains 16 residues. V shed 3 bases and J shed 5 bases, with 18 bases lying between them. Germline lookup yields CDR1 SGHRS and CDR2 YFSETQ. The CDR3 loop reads CASSSSFRVIDNEQFF. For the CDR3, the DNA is TGCGCCAGCAGCTCGTCGTTTCGGGTCATCGACAATGAGCAGTTCTTC. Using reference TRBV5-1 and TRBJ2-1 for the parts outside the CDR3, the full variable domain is KAGVTQTPRYLIKTRGQQVTLSCSPISGHRSVSWYQQTPGQGLQFLFEYFSETQRNKGNFPGRFSGRQFSNSRSEMNVSTLELGDSALYLCASSSSFRVIDNEQFFGPGTRLTVL.

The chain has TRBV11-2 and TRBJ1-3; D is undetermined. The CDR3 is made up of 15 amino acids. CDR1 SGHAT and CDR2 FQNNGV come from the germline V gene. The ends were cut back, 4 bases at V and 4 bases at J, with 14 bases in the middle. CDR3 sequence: CASSSLLPSGNTIYF. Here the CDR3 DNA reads TGTGCCAGCAGCTCACTTCTCCCGTCCGGAAACACCATATATTTT.

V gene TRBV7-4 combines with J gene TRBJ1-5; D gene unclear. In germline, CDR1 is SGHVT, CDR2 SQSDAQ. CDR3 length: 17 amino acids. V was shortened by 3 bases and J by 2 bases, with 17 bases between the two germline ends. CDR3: CASSFCSRAPRNQPQHF. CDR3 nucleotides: TGTGCCAGCAGCTTCTGCAGCCGGGCCCCTCGCAATCAGCCCCAGCATTTT.

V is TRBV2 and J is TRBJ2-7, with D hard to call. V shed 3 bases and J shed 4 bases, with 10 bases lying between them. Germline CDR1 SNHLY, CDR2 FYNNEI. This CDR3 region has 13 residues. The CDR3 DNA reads TGTGCCAGCAGTGAGCTGTGGCTTTACGAGCAGTACTTC. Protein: CASSELWLYEQYF.

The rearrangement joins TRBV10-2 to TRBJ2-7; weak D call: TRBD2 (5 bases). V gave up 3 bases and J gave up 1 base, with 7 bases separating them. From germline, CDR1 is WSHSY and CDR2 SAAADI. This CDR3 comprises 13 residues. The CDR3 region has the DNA TGCGCCAGCAGTGAACGGGGATCCTACGAGCAGTACTTC. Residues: CASSERGSYEQYF.

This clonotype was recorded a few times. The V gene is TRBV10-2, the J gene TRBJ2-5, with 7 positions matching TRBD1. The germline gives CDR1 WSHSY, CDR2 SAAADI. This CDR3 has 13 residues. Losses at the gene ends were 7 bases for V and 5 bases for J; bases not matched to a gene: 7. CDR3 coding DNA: TGCGCCAGCATGCTGAGGGGGCAGGAGACCCAGTACTTC. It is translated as CASMLRGQETQYF.

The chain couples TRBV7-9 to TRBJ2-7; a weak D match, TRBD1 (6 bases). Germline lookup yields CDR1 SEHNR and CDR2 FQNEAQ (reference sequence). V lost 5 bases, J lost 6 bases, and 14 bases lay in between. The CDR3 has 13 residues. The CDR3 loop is CASSPSGAAEQYF. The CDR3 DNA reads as TGTGCCAGCAGCCCCTCAGGGGCTGCCGAGCAGTACTTC.

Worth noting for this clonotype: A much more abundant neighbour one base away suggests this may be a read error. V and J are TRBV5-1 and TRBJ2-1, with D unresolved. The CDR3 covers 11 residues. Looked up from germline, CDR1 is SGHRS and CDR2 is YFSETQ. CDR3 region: CAGSLWTEQFF. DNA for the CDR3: TGCGCCGGCAGCTTGTGGACCGAGCAGTTCTTC.

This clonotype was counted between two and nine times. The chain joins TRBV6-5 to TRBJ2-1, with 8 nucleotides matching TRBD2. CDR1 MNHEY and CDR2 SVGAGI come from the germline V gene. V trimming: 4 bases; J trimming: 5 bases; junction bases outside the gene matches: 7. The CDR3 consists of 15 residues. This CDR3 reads CASSWVAGLNNEQFF. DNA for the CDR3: TGTGCCAGCAGTTGGGTAGCGGGGCTTAACAATGAGCAGTTCTTC.

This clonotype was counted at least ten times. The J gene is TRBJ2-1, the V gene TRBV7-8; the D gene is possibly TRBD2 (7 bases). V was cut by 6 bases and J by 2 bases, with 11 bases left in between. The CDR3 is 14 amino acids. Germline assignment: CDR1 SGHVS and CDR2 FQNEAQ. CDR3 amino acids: CASREGGAYNEQFF. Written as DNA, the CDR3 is TGTGCCAGCAGGGAAGGGGGGGCCTACAATGAGCAGTTCTTC.

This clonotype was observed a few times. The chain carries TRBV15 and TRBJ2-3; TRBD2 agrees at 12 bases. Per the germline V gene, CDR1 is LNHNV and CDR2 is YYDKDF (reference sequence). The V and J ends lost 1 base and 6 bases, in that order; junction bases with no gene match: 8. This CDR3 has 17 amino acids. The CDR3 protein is CATSRGGTSGPPDTQYF. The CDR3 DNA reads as TGTGCCACCAGCAGAGGGGGGACTAGCGGGCCCCCGGATACGCAGTATTTT.

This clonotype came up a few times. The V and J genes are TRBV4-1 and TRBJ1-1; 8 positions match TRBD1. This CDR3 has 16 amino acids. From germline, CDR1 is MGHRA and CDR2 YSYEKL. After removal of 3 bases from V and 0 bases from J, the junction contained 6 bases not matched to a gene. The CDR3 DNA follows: TGCGCCAGCAGCCACGAAGGACAGGGAATGAACACTGAAGCTTTCTTT. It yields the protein CASSHEGQGMNTEAFF.